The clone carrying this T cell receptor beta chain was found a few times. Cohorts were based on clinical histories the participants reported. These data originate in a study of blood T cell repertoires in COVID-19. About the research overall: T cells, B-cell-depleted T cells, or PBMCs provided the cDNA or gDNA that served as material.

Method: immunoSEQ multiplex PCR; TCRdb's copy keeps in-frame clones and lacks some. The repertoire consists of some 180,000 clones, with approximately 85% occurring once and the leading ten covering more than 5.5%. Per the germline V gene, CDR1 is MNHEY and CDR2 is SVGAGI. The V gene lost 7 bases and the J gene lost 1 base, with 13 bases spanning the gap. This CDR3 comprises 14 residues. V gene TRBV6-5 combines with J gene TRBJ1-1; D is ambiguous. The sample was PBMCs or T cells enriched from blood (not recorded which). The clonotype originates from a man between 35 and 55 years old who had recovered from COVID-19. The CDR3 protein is CASISPGGNTEAFF. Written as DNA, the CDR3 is TGTGCCAGCATAAGTCCGGGAGGGAACACTGAAGCTTTCTTT.